The T cell receptor (beta chain) described here comes from a study of early T cells in non-severe SARS-CoV-2 infection. Study findings and constraints: Reliance on VDJdb matching favored anti-spike CD8 responses; private and CD4 specificities were missed.

In the case of this clonotype: The antigen remains undetermined.

V gave up 6 bases and J gave up 3 bases, with 11 bases separating them. The CDR3 length is 13 residues. Researchers attached unique molecular identifiers to individual cDNA molecules. TCRdb ran MiXCR on the 5' RACE reads and lists one entry per CDR3 protein. The table has roughly 47,000 distinct CDR3 sequences, around 23% seen once. The specimen comprised whole blood, sampled at baseline. The V and J genes are TRBV12-3 or TRBV12-4 and TRBJ2-5; D gene ambiguous. The clonotype comes from an adult who was a healthcare worker with PCR-confirmed SARS-CoV-2 infection or an uninfected control (not recorded which). The CDR3 loop is CASRLSAEETQYF. Here the CDR3 DNA reads TGTGCCAGCAGGCTGAGCGCGGAAGAGACCCAGTACTTC.